Listed below are T cell receptor beta chains from one sample, sequenced in a study of blood T cell repertoires in COVID-19. Produced via immunoSEQ multiplex PCR; TCRdb's table is partial and in-frame only. This table has 130,000 or so clones, about 80% appearing once. The sequencing sample was made of peripheral blood. The receptors come from a woman aged 60 to 75 with acute or convalescent COVID-19. Each CDR3 is given without its conserved first and last residue. Size is stated for part of the rows, as once, few or many counts, or as a class when the clone is expanded.

>.|TRBV13|TRBJ1-1
ASSSTMNTEAF
>.|TRBV5-1|TRBJ1-1
ASSEPIRVGTEAF
>.|TRBV3-1/TRBV3-2|TRBJ1-2
ASSQFNRNYGYT
>.|TRBV30|TRBJ2-1
AWSRGTSGYNEQF
>once|TRBV10-2|TRBJ2-2
ASSSRTSGADGELF
>.|TRBV9|TRBJ1-2
ASSVAGEIRYGYT
>few|TRBV3-1/TRBV3-2|TRBJ2-3
ASSPYSDTQY
>.|TRBV12-3/TRBV12-4|TRBJ2-3
ASSFERSRQY
>.|TRBV29-1|TRBJ1-1
SVVIYTEAF
>.|TRBV30|TRBJ1-2
AFGGASGYT
>.|TRBV6-1|TRBJ1-6
ASSETGWSPLH
>few|TRBV19|TRBJ1-4
ASKQGLTNEKLF
>.|TRBV2|TRBJ1-2
ASTPRDMGHGYT
>.|TRBV3-1/TRBV3-2|TRBJ1-1
ASSPLEGTEAF
>.|TRBV6-5|TRBJ2-2
ASRSGTSSTGELF
>.|TRBV6-1|TRBJ1-3
ASSEAGTGNTIY
>.|TRBV27|TRBJ2-5
ASSLSWEAGGPGETQY
>.|TRBV6-5|TRBJ2-3
ASSYLAGAPDTQY
>.|TRBV12-3/TRBV12-4|TRBJ1-1
ASSLTGIGEAF
>.|TRBV30|TRBJ1-1
AWRGGRNTEAF
>.|TRBV19|TRBJ1-5
ASMWGQDQPQH
>.|TRBV7-9|TRBJ2-2
ASSLSAGGGSANTGELF
>.|TRBV18|TRBJ1-2
ASSQVGGLNYGYT
>.|TRBV10-3|TRBJ2-3
AISADRGTDTQY
>.|TRBV29-1|TRBJ1-1
SDLGDSSEAF
>.|TRBV7-9|TRBJ2-3
ASSLNGDTQY
>.|TRBV15|TRBJ2-1
ATSRPGGRGSEQF
>.|TRBV6-2/TRBV6-3|TRBJ2-2
AGSYSSGGTGELF
>.|TRBV18|TRBJ2-7
ASSNGPYEQY
>few|TRBV27|TRBJ1-2
ASREGVYGYT
>.|TRBV7-2|TRBJ1-5
ASSFQGNQPQH
>.|TRBV24-1|TRBJ2-2
ATSVDRGTGELF
>.|TRBV5-1|TRBJ1-4
ASSPGQGDEKLF
>.|TRBV7-3|TRBJ2-2
ASRSTSANTGELF
>.|TRBV19|TRBJ2-4
ASSGGAGNGIQY
>few|TRBV11-2|TRBJ1-2
ASSLDGYGYT
>.|TRBV5-1|TRBJ1-1
ASSAGTGGPLTEAF
>.|TRBV23-1|TRBJ1-6
ASSALRRTTSSYNSPLH
>.|TRBV2|TRBJ1-2
ARGENYGYT
>.|TRBV19|TRBJ2-1
ASSIGGGGWNEQF
>.|TRBV7-2|TRBJ2-1
ASSLGLAGGEQF
>.|TRBV2|TRBJ2-1
ASTLGQSTYNEQF
>.|TRBV29-1|TRBJ1-1
SAGYSPNTEAF
>.|TRBV7-9|TRBJ2-5
ASSAGVAETQY
>.|TRBV12-3/TRBV12-4|TRBJ2-3
ASSFADTQY
>.|TRBV4-2|TRBJ1-1
ASSPTVGSTTEAF
>.|TRBV20-1|TRBJ1-3
SASSPSRGNTIY
>few|TRBV9|TRBJ2-3
ASSAPAYTDTQY
>.|TRBV27|TRBJ1-2
ASSSGQRRLA
>.|TRBV27|TRBJ2-4
ASSLYGEAKNIQY
>.|TRBV7-2|TRBJ2-2
ASSPGRFTGELF
>.|TRBV7-7|TRBJ2-5
ASSPRGQGIETQY
>.|TRBV5-5|TRBJ1-6
ASSVWQGARSPLH
>.|TRBV7-2|TRBJ1-2
ASSQQGTQPYGYT
>.|TRBV11-2|TRBJ1-1
ASSSPWQMMNTEAF
>.|TRBV6-1|TRBJ2-3
ASSDSGGATDTQY
>.|TRBV5-4|TRBJ1-5
ASSRGSNQPQH